This TCR beta chain originates from a study of glioma-infiltrating T cells. Overall study results and limits: Above-expected tissue-blood divergence occurred in all gliomas, most in low-grade ones. Only very few CDR3 sequences appeared in both tissue and blood.

Germline V gene data show CDR1 as LGHDT and CDR2 as YNNKEL (reference sequence). V was pared by 6 bases and J by 12 bases, with 10 bases of the junction left unmatched. This CDR3 comprises 14 residues. Amplification of TCR alpha and beta CDR3 regions from RNA used iRepertoire nested multiplex PCR. Tissue mRNA or PBMC total RNA, roughly 85-450 ng, went into one-step reverse transcription and amplification. TCRdb passed the multiplex PCR reads through MiXCR, listing each CDR3 protein once. The table has approximately 88,000 distinct CDR3 sequences, 20% to 25% seen once; the top ten hold approximately 7%. Remarks on this clonotype: Its antigen remains unidentified. Possible read error: a much larger clone is one base away.

The sample was glioma tissue, nonneoplastic brain tissue, or PBMCs (not recorded which). The rearrangement uses TRBV3-1 and TRBJ2-1; 11 nucleotides line up with TRBD2. The clonotype was recovered from a human donor with low-grade glioma or glioblastoma, undergoing nonglioma brain surgery, or in good health (not recorded which). CDR3 protein: CASRLLAGESGQFF. The CDR3 DNA sequence: TGTGCCAGCAGGCTACTAGCGGGGGAATCTGGGCAGTTCTTC.